One and the same sample provided the 2 T cell receptor beta chains below, sequenced in a study of blood T cell repertoires in COVID-19. Clones were sequenced by immunoSEQ multiplex PCR, and TCRdb holds only the in-frame ones, with some missing. The sample shows about 59,000 clones, about 83% of them seen only once. The sequenced sample consisted of peripheral blood. Source of these receptors: a woman older than 75 with acute or convalescent COVID-19.

J is TRBJ2-7 and V is TRBV19, with D possibly being TRBD2 (6 bases). The CDR3 sequence is 14 residues long. Trimming cost V 6 bases and J 2 bases, with 14 bases left between them. Per germline, CDR1 LNHDA and CDR2 SQIVND (reference sequence). Written as DNA, the CDR3 is TGTGCCAGTAGGAAATGGGGGGATCCCTACGAGCAGTACTTC. Residues: CASRKWGDPYEQYF.

The genes are TRBV3-1 (or the pseudogene TRBV3-2) and TRBJ2-1, with unresolved D. The CDR3 has 16 residues. Trimming took 1 base from V and 2 from J, leaving 12 bases between them. Germline loops: CDR1 LGHDT, CDR2 YNNKEL (reference sequence). The CDR3 is CASSQAAERPYNEQFF. The CDR3 bases are TGTGCCAGCAGCCAAGCTGCGGAGAGGCCCTACAATGAGCAGTTCTTC.